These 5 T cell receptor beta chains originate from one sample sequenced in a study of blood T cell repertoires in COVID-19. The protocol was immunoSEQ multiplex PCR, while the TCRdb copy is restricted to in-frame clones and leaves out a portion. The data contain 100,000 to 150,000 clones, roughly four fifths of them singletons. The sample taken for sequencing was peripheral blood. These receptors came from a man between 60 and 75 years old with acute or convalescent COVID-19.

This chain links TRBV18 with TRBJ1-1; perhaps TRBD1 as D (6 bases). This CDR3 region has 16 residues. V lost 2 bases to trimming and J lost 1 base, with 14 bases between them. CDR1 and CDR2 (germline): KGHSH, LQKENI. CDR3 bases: TGTGCCAGCTCACCATACGAGACAGGACGGAACACTGAAGCTTTCTTT. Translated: CASSPYETGRNTEAFF.

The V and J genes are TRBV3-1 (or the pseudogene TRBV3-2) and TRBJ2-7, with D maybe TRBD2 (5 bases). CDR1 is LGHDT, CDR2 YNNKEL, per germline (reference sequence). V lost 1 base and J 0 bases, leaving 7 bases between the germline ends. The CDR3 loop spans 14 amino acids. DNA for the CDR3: TGTGCCAGCAGCCAAGCGGGGTCCTCCTACGAGCAGTACTTC. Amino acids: CASSQAGSSYEQYF.

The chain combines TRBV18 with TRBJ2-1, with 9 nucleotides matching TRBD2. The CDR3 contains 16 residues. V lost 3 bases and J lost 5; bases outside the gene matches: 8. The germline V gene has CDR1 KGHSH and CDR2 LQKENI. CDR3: CASSPLASGTNNEQFF. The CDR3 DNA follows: TGTGCCAGCTCACCTTTGGCTAGCGGGACCAACAATGAGCAGTTCTTC.

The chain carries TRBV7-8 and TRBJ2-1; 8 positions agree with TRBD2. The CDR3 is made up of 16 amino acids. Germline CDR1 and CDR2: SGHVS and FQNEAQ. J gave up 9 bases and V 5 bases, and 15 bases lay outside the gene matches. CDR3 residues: CASSPIPVAGSGEQFF. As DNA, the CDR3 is TGTGCCAGCAGCCCTATTCCGGTAGCGGGAAGCGGTGAGCAGTTCTTC.

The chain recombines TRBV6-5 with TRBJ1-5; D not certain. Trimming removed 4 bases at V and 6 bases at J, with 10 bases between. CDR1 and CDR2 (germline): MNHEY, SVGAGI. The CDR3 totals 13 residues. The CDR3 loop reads CASSLTISQPQHF. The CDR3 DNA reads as TGTGCCAGCAGTTTGACAATCAGTCAGCCCCAGCATTTT.